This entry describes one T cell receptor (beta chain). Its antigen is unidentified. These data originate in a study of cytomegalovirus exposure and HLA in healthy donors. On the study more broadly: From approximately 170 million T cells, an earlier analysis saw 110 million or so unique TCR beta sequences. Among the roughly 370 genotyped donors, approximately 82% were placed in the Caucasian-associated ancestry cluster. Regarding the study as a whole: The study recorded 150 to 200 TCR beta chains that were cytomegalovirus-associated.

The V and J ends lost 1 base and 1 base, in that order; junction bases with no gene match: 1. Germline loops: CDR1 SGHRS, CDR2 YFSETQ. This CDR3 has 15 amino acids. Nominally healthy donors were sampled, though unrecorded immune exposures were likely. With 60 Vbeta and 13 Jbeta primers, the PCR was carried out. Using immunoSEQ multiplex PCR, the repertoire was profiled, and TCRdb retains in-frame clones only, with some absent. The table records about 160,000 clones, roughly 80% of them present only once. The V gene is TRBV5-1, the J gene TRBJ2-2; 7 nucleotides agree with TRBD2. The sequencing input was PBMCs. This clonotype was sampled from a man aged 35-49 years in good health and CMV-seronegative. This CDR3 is CASSLPGGNTGELFF. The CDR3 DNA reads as TGCGCCAGCAGCTTGCCGGGGGGGAACACCGGGGAGCTGTTTTTT.